What follows are 8 T cell receptor beta chains derived from one specimen sequenced in a study of T cell responses to AZD1222 COVID-19 vaccine. Data came from immunoSEQ multiplex PCR; TCRdb stores just in-frame clones and leaves some out. Of 150,000 to 200,000 clones listed, 85% to 95% are singletons. The material was peripheral blood, obtained 28 days after the second AZD1222 dose. These receptors were obtained from an adult who received the AZD1222 COVID-19 vaccine.

V gene TRBV5-1 combines with J gene TRBJ2-1; 9 bases align to TRBD2. The V segment lost 0 bases and the J segment 12 bases; nucleotides outside the gene matches: 7. CDR1 is SGHRS, CDR2 YFSETQ, per germline. CDR3 length equals 14 residues. In DNA, the CDR3 is TGCGCCAGCAGCTTGGCGTCTAGCGGGACCGGGCAGTTCTTC. It yields the protein CASSLASSGTGQFF.

The rearrangement links TRBV28 to TRBJ2-3; D possibly corresponds to TRBD1 (6 bases). Looked up from germline, CDR1 is MDHEN and CDR2 is SYDVKM. The CDR3 length is 18 residues. Trimming removed 5 bases at V and 4 bases at J, with 25 bases between. CDR3 in amino acids: CASSPGRMDRSRADTQYF. CDR3 coding DNA: TGTGCCAGCAGTCCGGGCAGAATGGACAGATCGAGGGCAGATACGCAGTATTTT.

The V call is TRBV30, the J call TRBJ1-1; 8 bases fit TRBD1. Germline CDR1 GTSNPN, CDR2 SVGIG (reference sequence). V lost 6 bases, J lost 11 bases, and 11 bases stayed unmatched. The CDR3 sequence is 12 residues long. CDR3 nucleotides: TGTGCCTGCAACAGGGGGATGGCGAGGGCTTTCTTT. It is translated as CACNRGMARAFF.

The chain joins TRBV9 to TRBJ1-6, with D hard to call. CDR1 is SGDLS, CDR2 YYNGEE, per germline. V lost 4 bases to trimming and J lost 3 bases, with 11 bases between them. The CDR3 totals 15 residues. CDR3: CASSTGDGYNSPLHF. The CDR3 DNA reads TGTGCCAGCAGCACCGGGGATGGCTATAATTCACCCCTCCACTTT.

This clone showed up just a few times. V usage is TRBV3-1 (or the pseudogene TRBV3-2) and J usage is TRBJ1-1, with D perhaps TRBD1 (6 bases). Germline assignment: CDR1 LGHDT and CDR2 YNNKEL (reference sequence). CDR3 size: 13 residues. V was trimmed by 6 bases and J by 3 bases, leaving 11 bases between them. The chain's CDR3 is CASSHRAYTEAFF. For the CDR3, the DNA is TGTGCCAGCAGTCACAGGGCGTACACTGAAGCTTTCTTT.

The chain links TRBV19 to TRBJ2-3; 7 bases fit TRBD2. CDR3 length: 16 amino acids. The V segment lost 6 bases and the J segment 0 bases; nucleotides outside the gene matches: 9. The germline CDR1 and CDR2 sequences are LNHDA and SQIVND (reference sequence). In DNA form, the CDR3 reads TGTGCCAGTAGCCCTAGACTAGCCTCTAGCACAGATACGCAGTATTTT. It specifies CASSPRLASSTDTQYF.

This chain joins TRBV29-1 and TRBJ2-1, with D possibly matching TRBD1 (5 bases). This CDR3 has 15 amino acids. Germline V gives CDR1 SQVTM, CDR2 ANQGSEA. Between the trimmed V and J ends, which lost 1 base and 2 bases, there was a span of 12 bases. Here the CDR3 DNA reads TGCAGCGTTGAAGGAGACAGCGCGGCCTACAATGAGCAGTTCTTC. This encodes CSVEGDSAAYNEQFF.

Note on this clone: No conserved phenylalanine or tryptophan is present at the end of the CDR3, so a read error is the likely explanation. The DNA is left out, because the CDR3 cannot be placed on it with certainty; the CDR3 is given as TCRdb lists it. This chain links TRBV6-4 with TRBJ2-7; whether TRBD2, the table's D call, matches the DNA was not checked. Germline lookup yields CDR1 MRHNA and CDR2 SNTAGT. Inclusive of both ends, the CDR3 amounts to 15 amino acids. CDR3 region: CASSDQQSVGSGRWI.